This passage covers 6 T cell receptor beta chains from one sample sequenced in a study of blood T cells in healthy people across ages. A second about 6 to 11 cycle PCR used barcoded and J-beta primers. TCRdb analysed the 5' RACE reads with MiXCR anew, one entry per CDR3 protein. The profile covers hundreds of thousands of distinct CDR3 sequences, with around half appearing a single time and roughly 30% taken by the ten largest. Sequencing was carried out using blood. The source is a woman aged 60 to 75 in good health.

This clonotype was counted many times. An end of the junction does not agree with germline; a read error may underlie this. V gene TRBV7-2 combines with J gene TRBJ2-7; 7 bases map to TRBD2. The CDR3 is 14 amino acids. In germline, CDR1 is SGHTA, CDR2 FQGNSA. The CDR3 bases are TGTGCCAGCAGTTTAGGCGGGGGAGCCTACGAGCAGTACTTC. Translated, it gives CASSLGGGAYEQYF.

This clonotype was counted a single time. This rearrangement joins TRBV7-9 to TRBJ2-1, with D unclear. The CDR3 has 12 amino acids. Trimming shortened V by 1 base and J by 8 bases, and 6 bases separated the two germline ends. Germline V gene lookup returns CDR1 SEHNR and CDR2 FQNEAQ (reference sequence). DNA of the CDR3: TGTGCCAGCAGCTTAGTTCTGTATGAGCAGTTCTTC. This encodes CASSLVLYEQFF.

This clonotype has a count of ten or more. The chain employs TRBV7-8 and TRBJ1-1; D is ambiguous. Germline V lookup: CDR1 SGHVS, CDR2 FQNEAQ. With 1 base removed from V and 1 base from J, the gap between germline ends came to 10 bases. The CDR3 spans 15 residues. In DNA form, the CDR3 reads TGTGCCAGCAGCTTAGACGAGGGCCCGAACACTGAAGCTTTCTTT. Translation: CASSLDEGPNTEAFF.

This chain links TRBV6-1 with TRBJ2-5; 7 nucleotides line up with TRBD2. The end of the DNA aligns better with TRBJ2-7, so the J call may be wrong. Germline assignment: CDR1 MNHNS and CDR2 SASEGT. The CDR3 totals 16 residues. The CDR3 protein is CASSNPRGMRGYEQYF. The CDR3 coding sequence is TGTGCCAGCAGCAACCCGCGGGGGATGCGGGGCTACGAGCAGTACTTC.

This chain links TRBV11-3 with TRBJ2-7, with 8 positions matching TRBD2. The CDR3 spans 16 residues. The V segment lost 6 bases and the J segment 6 bases; nucleotides outside the gene matches: 16. Germline V gene sequence: CDR1 SGHNT, CDR2 YENEEA. DNA of the CDR3: TGTGCCAGCAGTTCTCGATCCGGGACTAGGGTGGGCGAGCAGTACTTC. It encodes CASSSRSGTRVGEQYF.

V is TRBV5-1 and J is TRBJ1-1; D uncertain. The CDR3 loop spans 13 amino acids. Trimming took off 4 bases at V and 4 bases at J, with 11 bases between the two ends. CDR1 and CDR2 (germline): SGHRS, YFSETQ. The CDR3 bases are TGCGCCAGCAGCGTAAGGGTGGGCACTGAAGCTTTCTTT. Its protein product is CASSVRVGTEAFF.